This T cell receptor beta chain was captured by sequencing in a study of T cell responses to AZD1222 COVID-19 vaccine. Study outcomes and limitations: The span of vaccine-associated CD4 TCRs extended across spike, with dominance at 160-218 and 743-854. Spike-specific TCR breadth and depth rose after two AZD1222 doses. Baseline seropositives among AZD1222 recipients totaled only six or seven. Repertoire sampling occurred only after the peak T cell response.

This CDR3 is built from 15 residues. CDR1 and CDR2 (germline): SEHNR, FQNEAQ (reference sequence). The ends lost 5 bases at V and 2 bases at J; junction bases unmatched: 7. Profiled with immunoSEQ multiplex PCR; TCRdb holds only in-frame clones, not every one. The sample has around 94,000 clones; roughly 84% are singletons. This clone was picked up one time. Its specificity is unknown. The source of this sequence is an adult in good health. Here the sequenced sample was peripheral blood, taken on day 0 of AZD1222 vaccination. The rearrangement links TRBV7-9 to TRBJ2-3; 7 bases are shared with TRBD1. In nucleotides, the CDR3 is TGTGCCAGCAGCCCGACAGGGAGCAACACAGATACGCAGTATTTT. It codes for CASSPTGSNTDTQYF.